The text below deals with one T cell receptor (beta chain). Profiled with immunoSEQ multiplex PCR; TCRdb holds only in-frame clones, not every one. The sample has 88,000 or so clones; about 76% are singletons. The data stem from a study of blood T cell repertoires in COVID-19. The TCR originated in a human donor in a cohort sampled during active COVID-19. Sequencing was done on a sample of peripheral blood.

CDR3 nucleotides: TGTGCCAGCAGCTCCGAGTGGACTAGCGGAGAGACCCAGTACTTC. Translating it yields CASSSEWTSGETQYF. This chain uses TRBV11-2 with TRBJ2-5; 10 bases fit TRBD2. Germline assignment: CDR1 SGHAT and CDR2 FQNNGV. This CDR3 contains 15 residues. V shed 4 bases and J 4 bases; nucleotides not matched to a gene: 6.